What follows are 15 T cell receptor beta chains derived from one specimen sequenced in a study of blood T cells in healthy people across ages. Using a J-beta primer mix together with a sample-barcoded 5' primer, a second PCR was run for about 6 to 12 cycles. TCRdb used MiXCR to reprocess the 5' RACE reads, holding one entry per CDR3 protein. The sample consists of 750,000 to 850,000 distinct CDR3 sequences, around 25% of them appearing once. The same sample was also used in a study of T cells of mothers and their children.

The material sequenced was blood. These receptor sequences come from a boy aged 5 to 17 in good health.

V gene TRBV20-1 combines with J gene TRBJ2-3; 8 bases line up with TRBD1. Germline loops: CDR1 DFQATT, CDR2 SNEGSKA (reference sequence). The CDR3 is 14 amino acids. The V segment lost 5 bases and the J segment 7 bases; nucleotides outside the gene matches: 11. The CDR3 DNA is TGCAGTGCTTATTACCCGGCAGGGGGCCATACGCAGTATTTT. It encodes CSAYYPAGGHTQYF.

This clonotype has more than one count but fewer than ten. The chain combines TRBV20-1 with TRBJ2-1; 8 bases agree with TRBD1. Trimming at V came to 6 bases and at J to 2 bases, leaving 3 bases not matched to a gene. The germline V gene has CDR1 DFQATT and CDR2 SNEGSKA (reference sequence). This CDR3 comprises 13 residues. CDR3 sequence reads: CSARDRPYNEQFF. In DNA, the CDR3 is TGCAGTGCGAGGGACAGGCCCTACAATGAGCAGTTCTTC.

This clonotype showed up just a few times. The chain links TRBV20-1 to TRBJ2-6; D might be TRBD1 (7 bases). In germline, CDR1 is DFQATT, CDR2 SNEGSKA (reference sequence). The CDR3 sequence is 17 residues long. V gave up 0 bases and J gave up 1 base, with 13 bases separating them. CDR3 sequence reads: CSARDSQGGSGANVLTF. The CDR3 bases are TGCAGTGCTAGAGATTCGCAGGGGGGATCTGGGGCCAACGTCCTGACTTTC.

In DNA, the CDR3 is TGTGCCAGCAGTGAAAGTGGGACTAGCGCGAAAGATACGCAGTATTTT. This gives the protein CASSESGTSAKDTQYF. This sequence joins TRBV2 and TRBJ2-3; 10 positions agree with TRBD2. Unmatched junction bases numbered 7, after V lost 2 bases and J lost 5 bases. Germline assignment: CDR1 SNHLY and CDR2 FYNNEI. The length of the CDR3 is 16 residues. Together with reference TRBV2 and TRBJ2-3, the CDR3 gives the full variable domain: EPEVTQTPSHQVTQMGQEVILRCVPISNHLYFYWYRQILGQKVEFLVSFYNNEISEKSEIFDDQFSVERPDGSNFTLKIRSTKLEDSAMYFCASSESGTSAKDTQYFGPGTRLTVL.

This clonotype has more than one count but fewer than ten. The V and J genes are TRBV7-6 and TRBJ1-1, with D possibly TRBD1 on 5 matching bases. From germline, CDR1 is SGHVS and CDR2 FNYEAQ. V lost 0 bases, J lost 1 base, and 12 bases lay in between. This CDR3 is 16 amino acids long. The chain's CDR3 is CASSLAPGRENTEAFF. The CDR3 coding sequence is TGTGCCAGCAGCTTAGCTCCGGGACGGGAGAACACTGAAGCTTTCTTT.

This chain uses TRBV27 with TRBJ1-2; 7 nucleotides agree with TRBD1. The V and J ends lost 4 bases and 8 bases, in that order; junction bases with no gene match: 7. Germline loops: CDR1 MNHEY, CDR2 SMNVEV (reference sequence). The CDR3 sequence is 13 residues long. Here the CDR3 DNA reads TGTGCCAGCAGTTCGACAGGGATTGGCGGCTACACCTTC. Protein: CASSSTGIGGYTF.

This chain links TRBV7-9 with TRBJ2-1, with 7 positions matching TRBD2. This CDR3 spans 15 amino acids. Germline CDR1 and CDR2: SEHNR and FQNEAQ (reference sequence). V trimming: 5 bases; J trimming: 2 bases; junction bases outside the gene matches: 6. This CDR3 is CASSAGGSPYNEQFF. DNA of the CDR3: TGTGCCAGCAGCGCCGGCGGGAGTCCCTACAATGAGCAGTTCTTC.

J is TRBJ2-4 and V is TRBV2, with no clear D. The V end was cut by 1 base, the J end by 2 bases, with 15 bases between. Germline lookup yields CDR1 SNHLY and CDR2 FYNNEI. CDR3 length equals 17 residues. The CDR3 bases are TGTGCCAGCAGTGAAGAGGTGGAGAGCGTGCCCAAAAACATTCAGTACTTC. It yields the protein CASSEEVESVPKNIQYF.

This clonotype was seen more than once but under ten times. CDR3 sequence reads: CASRSGGGPSTDTQYF. DNA for the CDR3: TGTGCCTCCCGGTCGGGCGGGGGGCCAAGCACAGATACGCAGTATTTT. The gene calls are TRBV7-2 and TRBJ2-3; 8 bases agree with TRBD2. From germline, CDR1 is SGHTA and CDR2 FQGNSA. V trimming: 11 bases; J trimming: 0 bases; junction bases outside the gene matches: 13. This CDR3 region has 16 residues.

There are many counts of this clonotype. The chain has TRBV27 and TRBJ2-7; 11 bases map to TRBD1. Germline loops: CDR1 MNHEY, CDR2 SMNVEV (reference sequence). This CDR3 spans 13 amino acids. J lost 6 bases, V lost 9 bases, and 7 bases had no gene match. The CDR3 loop is CASSGQGGAEQYF. In nucleotides, the CDR3 is TGTGCCAGTTCGGGACAGGGGGGTGCCGAGCAGTACTTC.

The chain employs TRBV9 and TRBJ2-2, with TRBD1 identical over 10 bases. In germline, CDR1 is SGDLS, CDR2 YYNGEE. The CDR3 loop spans 16 amino acids. V gave up 2 bases and J gave up 3 bases; unmatched junction bases: 4. The CDR3 DNA follows: TGTGCCAGCAGCGTTGGGACAGGGGCAGACACCGGGGAGCTGTTTTTT. This codes for CASSVGTGADTGELFF.

This chain connects TRBV21-1 to TRBJ2-2; TRBD1, as called in the table, went unchecked against the DNA. TRBV21-1 is a recognized pseudogene. The CDR3 covers 15 residues. CDR3 sequence: CASSLRGLYTGELFF. CDR3 nucleotides: TGTGCCAGCAGTTTAAGGGGGCTTTACACCGGGGAGCTGTTTTTT.

This clonotype was counted between two and nine times. V and J are TRBV28 and TRBJ2-7; D is undetermined. This CDR3 contains 13 residues. The V gene's germline CDR1 is MDHEN and CDR2 SYDVKM. Trimming removed 3 bases at V and 3 bases at J, with 9 bases between. The CDR3 here is CASSFIGSYEQYF. The CDR3 DNA reads TGTGCCAGCAGTTTTATTGGTAGCTACGAGCAGTACTTC.

The chain couples TRBV6-6 to TRBJ2-1; tentative D call: TRBD2 (7 bases). In germline, CDR1 is MNHNY, CDR2 SVGAGI (reference sequence). V was trimmed by 6 bases and J by 1 base, leaving 13 bases between them. The CDR3 totals 15 residues. CDR3 region: CASRRGGGSYNEQFF. The CDR3 DNA follows: TGTGCCAGCAGGAGGGGGGGAGGATCCTACAATGAGCAGTTCTTC.

The CDR3 is CASSLHRADTQETQYF. Here the CDR3 DNA reads TGTGCCAGCAGCCTCCACCGGGCAGACACACAAGAGACCCAGTACTTC. This chain joins TRBV5-4 and TRBJ2-5, with D hard to call. Per the germline V gene, CDR1 is SGHNT and CDR2 is YYREEE (reference sequence). CDR3 length: 16 amino acids. The ends were cut back, 4 bases at V and 2 bases at J, with 18 bases in the middle.